These T cell receptor beta chains were read from a single sample in a study of siplizumab effects on memory and regulatory T cells. Only in-frame clones appear in the TCRdb table, and some are missing; sequencing was by immunoSEQ multiplex PCR. The repertoire consists of some 97,000 clones, with 91% occurring once and the leading ten covering approximately 2.7%. The source material was CD4+ T cells sorted from blood. The receptors were sampled from a human donor in good health. Some clones in this sample may be carry-over from other donors' samples. Each CDR3 is given with its conserved first and last residue. D genes are given only for firm matches. Clone sizes are given selectively: once, few, many, or a class where the clone is expanded.

13 | TRBJ1-5 | TRBV11-2 | . | . | CASSQERGGPQHF | TGTGCCAGCAGTCAGGAGAGGGGGGGACCCCAGCATTTT
15 | TRBJ1-2 | TRBV4-2 | . | . | CASSQGNRASDGYTF | TGTGCCAGCAGCCAAGGCAACAGGGCGTCTGATGGCTACACCTTC
13 | TRBJ2-2 | TRBV7-9 | . | . | CASSLMSTGELFF | TGTGCCAGCAGCTTAATGAGTACCGGGGAGCTGTTTTTT
16 | TRBJ2-5 | TRBV25-1 | few | TRBD1 | CASGGPGQGARETQYF | TGTGCCAGCGGGGGCCCGGGACAGGGGGCTCGAGAGACCCAGTACTTC
11 | TRBJ2-5 | TRBV29-1 | . | . | CSVAVQETQYF | TGCAGCGTGGCGGTTCAAGAGACCCAGTACTTC
12 | TRBJ1-5 | TRBV6-1 | . | . | CASSSPLRAQHF | TGTGCCAGCAGTTCCCCGCTGAGGGCCCAGCATTTT
12 | TRBJ1-1 | TRBV28 | once | . | CASTSTWGQAFF | TGTGCCAGCACATCAACCTGGGGGCAAGCTTTCTTT
14 | TRBJ1-4 | TRBV4-1 | . | . | CASSQVGGSEKLFF | TGCGCCAGCAGCCAAGTGGGGGGGAGTGAAAAACTGTTTTTT
16 | TRBJ2-1 | TRBV19 | . | TRBD2 | CASSIEAGGRYNEQFF | TGTGCCAGTAGTATAGAAGCGGGAGGTCGATACAATGAGCAGTTCTTC
12 | TRBJ2-3 | TRBV14 | . | . | CASSQVQNTQYF | TGTGCCAGCAGCCAAGTACAGAATACGCAGTATTTT
15 | TRBJ2-1 | TRBV19 | . | TRBD2 | CASSRPGLDFSEQFF | TGTGCCAGTAGCAGACCGGGACTAGATTTTAGTGAGCAGTTCTTC
17 | TRBJ1-4 | TRBV7-2 | . | TRBD1 | CASSPRGRGRNGEKLFF | TGTGCCAGCAGCCCAAGGGGCAGGGGGAGGAATGGTGAAAAACTGTTTTTT
16 | TRBJ2-3 | TRBV19 | . | TRBD1 | CASMAGDRGNTDTQYF | TGTGCCAGTATGGCCGGGGACAGGGGAAATACAGATACGCAGTATTTT
15 | TRBJ2-5 | TRBV28 | . | . | CASSLRGRVKETQYF | TGTGCCAGCAGTTTAAGGGGGAGGGTGAAAGAGACCCAGTACTTC
14 | TRBJ2-7 | TRBV14 | . | . | CASSQGSGPYEQYF | TGTGCCAGCAGCCAAGGATCCGGACCCTACGAGCAGTACTTC
13 | TRBJ2-7 | TRBV19 | . | . | CASSIGGSYEQYF | TGTGCCAGTAGTATCGGCGGCTCCTACGAGCAGTACTTC